This T cell receptor (beta chain) was found in a study of vaccination and CD4 T cells after COVID-19. Documented treatment: roughly 10-day PBMC culture with coronavirus spike peptide pools or control peptides (ViraFEST assay). This clonotype is termed medium-sized. Its antigen remains unknown. The CDR3 is 14 amino acids. CDR1 is LNHNV and CDR2 is YYDKDF in the germline V gene (reference sequence). Trimming took 5 bases from V and 9 from J; bases not matched to a gene: 7. The Oncomine TCR Beta short-read assay was applied to DNA of cultured CD4+ T cells. Each CDR3 protein gets one entry after TCRdb re-called the PCR reads with MiXCR. The sample holds 9,000 to 15,000 distinct CDR3 sequences; 40% to 55% are singletons and the top ten take about 6.8%.

The chain carries TRBV15 and TRBJ1-6, with 7 bases lining up with TRBD1. The sequencing input was CD4+ T cells from blood, cultured in vitro. This clonotype was obtained from a human donor who had recovered from COVID-19. CDR3 sequence (DNA): TGTGCCACCAGCTCTGACAGGGTCGGTTCACCCCTCCACTTT. This translates into CATSSDRVGSPLHF. Combining the CDR3 with reference TRBV15 and TRBJ1-6 gives the whole variable domain DAMVIQNPRYQVTQFGKPVTLSCSQTLNHNVMYWYQQKSSQAPKLLFHYYDKDFNNEADTPDNFQSRRPNTSFCFLDIRSPGLGDTAMYLCATSSDRVGSPLHFGNGTRLTVT.